This entry features one TCR beta chain sequence. Its specificity is not known. Samples were taken several times over chemoradiotherapy. Data came from immunoSEQ multiplex PCR; TCRdb stores just in-frame clones and leaves some out. This table holds some 15,000 clones, about 88% found once. The data were obtained in a study of chemoradiotherapy in HPV16-positive cancers. Study overall: Candidate HPV-specific T-cell clones and common TCR motifs came from functional assays in a couple of HPV16-positive patients. Whole-study findings and limits: Candidate HPV-specific clones and E7-related TCR motifs grew in tumor during treatment. HPV-specific T cells were functionally defined from only two HPV16-positive patients.

The CDR3 spans 16 residues. The V gene's germline CDR1 is SGHTA and CDR2 FQGNSA. V gave up 5 bases and J gave up 1 base; unmatched junction bases: 5. The V and J genes are TRBV7-2 and TRBJ2-1; 10 nucleotides agree with TRBD1. Source: blood, taken from a patient who underwent chemoradiotherapy. The TCR was taken from a human donor with HPV-associated anogenital cancer. In DNA, the CDR3 is TGTGCCAGCAGCCTAAGGGACAGGGGATCCTACAATGAGCAGTTCTTC. Protein product: CASSLRDRGSYNEQFF.